The 28 T cell receptor beta chains listed next were all sequenced from one sample in a study of CD8+CD57+ T cells in acquired aplastic anemia. TCR beta VDJ and CDR3 were profiled, and genomic DNA was the template. One entry per CDR3 protein results from TCRdb running MiXCR on the reads. This sample has around 200,000 distinct CDR3 sequences, with roughly two thirds found just once. All patients picked for sequencing had shown, by flow cytometry, an expansion of CD8+CD57+ cells. The sample comprised sorted CD4+, CD8+, or CD8+CD57+ T cells (not recorded which) from PBMCs. The receptors originated from a human donor with aplastic anemia.

The chain is built from TRBV9 and TRBJ1-4; 10 positions agree with TRBD1. Germline lookup yields CDR1 SGDLS and CDR2 YYNGEE. This CDR3 comprises 15 residues. The V segment lost 5 bases and the J segment 7 bases; nucleotides outside the gene matches: 8. The CDR3 coding sequence is TGTGCCAGCAGTCCACGGACAGGGGGGGTTGAAAAACTGTTTTTT. This sequence encodes CASSPRTGGVEKLFF.

The chain couples TRBV20-1 to TRBJ2-7; TRBD1 agrees at 9 bases. Per the germline V gene, CDR1 is DFQATT and CDR2 is SNEGSKA (reference sequence). The length of the CDR3 is 14 residues. The V segment lost 3 bases and the J segment 6 bases; nucleotides outside the gene matches: 9. The CDR3 reads CSASRTGASSEQYF. For the CDR3, the DNA is TGCAGTGCTAGCCGGACAGGGGCGAGTTCCGAGCAGTACTTC.

This clonotype came up a few times. The chain employs TRBV7-9 and TRBJ2-3, with a weak D call TRBD2 (5 bases). The CDR3 totals 14 residues. V lost 1 base, J lost 3 bases, and 8 bases lay in between. Germline CDR1 and CDR2: SEHNR and FQNEAQ (reference sequence). CDR3 nucleotide sequence: TGTGCCAGCAGCTTAGGACGGGGAACAGATACGCAGTATTTT. This gives the protein CASSLGRGTDTQYF.

This chain connects TRBV20-1 to TRBJ1-2, with no clear D. V was shortened by 3 bases and J by 1 base, with 6 bases between the two germline ends. The length of the CDR3 is 12 residues. Germline lookup yields CDR1 DFQATT and CDR2 SNEGSKA (reference sequence). The CDR3 nucleotides are TGCAGTGCTAGTAATGTTAACTATGGCTACACCTTC. Translating gives CSASNVNYGYTF.

In its sample, this clonotype was seen a few times. The chain employs TRBV29-1 and TRBJ2-7, with 9 bases fitting TRBD2. Losses at the gene ends were 0 bases for V and 4 bases for J; bases not matched to a gene: 7. The CDR3 loop spans 15 amino acids. Looked up from germline, CDR1 is SQVTM and CDR2 is ANQGSEA. The CDR3 coding sequence is TGCAGCGTTGAAGATGGGCTAGCGGGATGGTACGAGCAGTACTTC. Its protein product is CSVEDGLAGWYEQYF.

This chain connects TRBV5-1 to TRBJ2-2; the match to TRBD1 covers 8 bases. The V and J ends lost 0 bases and 5 bases, in that order; junction bases with no gene match: 3. The CDR3 loop spans 15 amino acids. Germline CDR1 and CDR2: SGHRS and YFSETQ. DNA of the CDR3: TGCGCCAGCAGCTTGGCAGGGGGCGAAACCGGGGAGCTGTTTTTT. It is translated as CASSLAGGETGELFF.

This chain connects TRBV4-1 to TRBJ1-2, with D perhaps TRBD1 (5 bases). Per the germline V gene, CDR1 is MGHRA and CDR2 is YSYEKL. This CDR3 is 15 amino acids long. V lost 1 base, J lost 6 bases, and 15 bases lay in between. CDR3 sequence: CASSQVRGATNGYTF. The CDR3 DNA reads as TGCGCCAGCAGCCAAGTACGAGGGGCTACGAATGGCTACACCTTC.

V gene TRBV6-5 combines with J gene TRBJ1-5; tentative D call: TRBD1 (5 bases). Per germline, CDR1 MNHEY and CDR2 SVGAGI. The CDR3 runs to 14 residues. V was trimmed by 5 bases and J by 3 bases, leaving 11 bases between them. DNA for the CDR3: TGTGCCAGCAGTGTAAGACAGAACAATCAGCCCCAGCATTTT. This encodes CASSVRQNNQPQHF.

This clonotype was found a few times. J is TRBJ2-3 and V is TRBV20-1; no firm D call. Germline V CDR1 and CDR2: DFQATT, SNEGSKA (reference sequence). V lost 3 bases and J 2 bases, leaving 3 bases between the germline ends. The length of the CDR3 is 11 residues. DNA for the CDR3: TGCAGTGCTAGGCACACAGATACGCAGTATTTT. As protein: CSARHTDTQYF.

The J gene is TRBJ2-7, the V gene TRBV29-1, with TRBD1 matching 7 bases. Germline V lookup: CDR1 SQVTM, CDR2 ANQGSEA. The CDR3 totals 16 residues. After removal of 0 bases from V and 7 bases from J, the junction contained 15 bases not matched to a gene. CDR3 bases: TGCAGCGTTGAAGACAGAGAGGGGGCATCCTACAATGAGCAGTACTTC. Protein: CSVEDREGASYNEQYF.

The chain has TRBV9 and TRBJ1-6, with D unresolved. V dropped 3 bases and J dropped 7 bases, with 8 bases sitting between them. The CDR3 has 13 amino acids. The germline V gene encodes CDR1 SGDLS and CDR2 YYNGEE. In nucleotides, the CDR3 is TGTGCCAGCAGCGAACGGGTGAATTCACCCCTCCACTTT. Protein product: CASSERVNSPLHF.

Only a few counts were recorded for this clonotype. The V call is TRBV20-1, the J call TRBJ2-1; no definite D call. Looked up from germline, CDR1 is DFQATT and CDR2 is SNEGSKA (reference sequence). With 7 bases removed from V and 8 bases from J, the gap between germline ends came to 6 bases. The CDR3 covers 9 residues. As DNA, the CDR3 is TGCAGTGGATCTTATGAGCAGTTCTTC. This sequence encodes CSGSYEQFF.

The V gene is TRBV9, the J gene TRBJ2-5; TRBD2 matches at 10 bases. Germline V lookup: CDR1 SGDLS, CDR2 YYNGEE. J gave up 5 bases and V 3 bases, and 7 bases lay outside the gene matches. This CDR3 is built from 15 residues. The CDR3 region is CASSALGTSAETQYF. CDR3 nucleotides: TGTGCCAGCAGCGCCCTCGGGACTAGCGCCGAGACCCAGTACTTC.

This clonotype has a single count. The junction does not match germline at one end; this may be a read error. The rearrangement joins TRBV5-6 to TRBJ2-7; D is unclear. The CDR3 runs 13 residues. Germline CDR1 is SGHDT and CDR2 is YYEEEE. DNA for the CDR3: TGTGCCAGCAGCCCGGTGGGTACCTACGGGCAGTACTTC. It encodes CASSPVGTYGQYF.

This clonotype was detected only a few times. The chain links TRBV5-5 to TRBJ1-5; D not resolved. V shed 1 base and J shed 6 bases, with 11 bases lying between them. The CDR3 covers 14 residues. Germline assignment: CDR1 SGHKS and CDR2 YYEKEE (reference sequence). The CDR3 nucleotides are TGTGCCAGCAGCTTGCTCCAGGCTCTTCAGCCCCAGCATTTT. Protein product: CASSLLQALQPQHF.

V gene TRBV20-1 combines with J gene TRBJ2-1; TRBD2 is a possible D gene (6 bases). Trimming removed 1 base at V and 0 bases at J, with 7 bases between. The germline V gene encodes CDR1 DFQATT and CDR2 SNEGSKA (reference sequence). This CDR3 is built from 14 residues. The CDR3 nucleotides are TGCAGTGCTAGAGTAGCGGTCTCCTACAATGAGCAGTTCTTC. It specifies CSARVAVSYNEQFF.

The chain uses TRBV7-8 and TRBJ2-7, with 8 bases that match TRBD1. Germline V gives CDR1 SGHVS, CDR2 FQNEAQ. Germline trimming cut 4 bases from V and 1 base from J; bases unmatched to any gene: 3. This CDR3 region has 14 residues. The CDR3 sequence is CASSSDRASYEQYF. The CDR3 DNA sequence: TGTGCCAGCAGCTCGGACAGGGCTTCCTACGAGCAGTACTTC.

The chain joins TRBV4-1 to TRBJ2-1; the D gene is possibly TRBD2 (6 bases). The germline gives CDR1 MGHRA, CDR2 YSYEKL. The CDR3 sequence is 14 residues long. V was trimmed by 4 bases and J by 5 bases, leaving 12 bases between them. CDR3 in amino acids: CASSLLGGNNEQFF. The CDR3 DNA reads TGCGCCAGCAGCCTACTAGGAGGGAACAATGAGCAGTTCTTC.

In its sample, this clonotype was seen once. The chain recombines TRBV12-3 or TRBV12-4 with TRBJ2-5; the D gene is possibly TRBD1 (7 bases). This CDR3 is built from 16 residues. Trimming took 6 bases from V and 3 from J, leaving 20 bases between them. The CDR3 spells CASSTIWAGGKETQYF. CDR3 coding DNA: TGTGCCAGCAGCACCATCTGGGCAGGGGGGAAAGAGACCCAGTACTTC.

The chain is built from TRBV15 and TRBJ1-1; no reliable D call. This CDR3 spans 13 amino acids. Deletions cut 0 bases from V and 1 base from J, with 3 bases between. CDR1 and CDR2 (germline): LNHNV, YYDKDF (reference sequence). CDR3 sequence reads: CATSRDWNTEAFF. The CDR3 coding sequence is TGTGCCACCAGCAGAGATTGGAACACTGAAGCTTTCTTT.

This chain uses TRBV11-3 with TRBJ2-6, with 9 bases identical to TRBD2. V shed 3 bases and J 0 bases; nucleotides not matched to a gene: 3. Germline V gene lookup returns CDR1 SGHNT and CDR2 YENEEA. CDR3 length: 17 amino acids. CDR3 DNA: TGTGCCAGCAGCTTGGAGACTAGCGGCTCTGGGGCCAACGTCCTGACTTTC. Protein: CASSLETSGSGANVLTF.

V gene TRBV6-5 combines with J gene TRBJ2-4; 11 bases agree with TRBD2. The J call may be faulty, since TRBJ2-5 better matches the DNA end. From germline, CDR1 is MNHEY and CDR2 SVGAGI. CDR3 length: 14 residues. The DNA of the CDR3 is TGTGCCAGCAGCGGTAGCGGGAGGGGAGAGACCCAGTACTTC. It translates to CASSGSGRGETQYF.

The chain's CDR3 is CASSDRWANEKLFF. For the CDR3, the DNA is TGTGCCAGCAGTGATAGGTGGGCTAATGAAAAACTGTTTTTT. This chain connects TRBV2 to TRBJ1-4; D uncertain. This CDR3 spans 14 amino acids. CDR1 is SNHLY, CDR2 FYNNEI, per germline. The V end lost 3 bases, the J end lost 3 bases, and 8 bases lay between the germline ends.

Only one count was recorded for this clonotype. The V and J genes are TRBV12-3 or TRBV12-4 and TRBJ2-7, with 13 bases matching TRBD2. V trimming: 6 bases; J trimming: 4 bases; junction bases outside the gene matches: 6. The CDR3 length is 15 residues. CDR3 nucleotide sequence: TGTGCCAGCAGCCTACTAGCGGGAGGGGGATACGAGCAGTACTTC. Translated: CASSLLAGGGYEQYF.

This clonotype was seen ten or more times. The chain uses TRBV11-2 and TRBJ2-7; TRBD2 agrees at 7 bases. The CDR3 consists of 13 residues. Unmatched junction bases numbered 4, after V lost 3 bases and J lost 5 bases. Per the germline V gene, CDR1 is SGHAT and CDR2 is FQNNGV. CDR3 nucleotide sequence: TGTGCCAGCAGCTTCGGGACTACCCACGAGCAGTACTTC. It translates to CASSFGTTHEQYF.

The chain joins TRBV9 to TRBJ1-3, with D unclear. Germline V gives CDR1 SGDLS, CDR2 YYNGEE. V was clipped by 4 bases and J by 2 bases, with 7 bases between them. This CDR3 is built from 13 residues. In DNA form, the CDR3 reads TGTGCCAGCAGCTTCAACACTGGAAACACCATATATTTT. This encodes CASSFNTGNTIYF.

This clonotype was counted many times. The V gene is TRBV9, the J gene TRBJ2-1; D tentatively reads TRBD1 or TRBD2 (5 bases each). Looked up from germline, CDR1 is SGDLS and CDR2 is YYNGEE. The germline V and J ends were trimmed by 4 bases and 2 bases, with 13 bases remaining between them. CDR3 length: 15 amino acids. The CDR3, as DNA: TGTGCCAGCAGCTCCTCGGGGCAGACCTACAATGAGCAGTTCTTC. Its translation: CASSSSGQTYNEQFF. Looking up the rest from reference TRBV9 and TRBJ2-1 gives the full variable domain: DSGVTQTPKHLITATGQRVTLRCSPRSGDLSVYWYQQSLDQGLQFLIQYYNGEERAKGNILERFSAQQFPDLHSELNLSSLELGDSALYFCASSSSGQTYNEQFFGPGTRLTVL.

Comment on this clonotype: A clone one base away is much larger, so this may be a read error. This sequence joins TRBV6-5 and TRBJ2-5; tentative D call: TRBD2 (5 bases). Germline CDR1 and CDR2: MNHEY and SVGAGI. The CDR3 totals 15 residues. Trimming stripped 8 bases from V and 4 bases from J, with 20 bases between. The CDR3 spells CASATTPGLPETQYF. The CDR3 region has the DNA TGTGCCAGCGCCACCACGCCTGGACTGCCAGAGACCCAGTACTTC.